These 6 T cell receptor beta chains originate from one sample sequenced in a study of shared clonotypes between healthy human individuals. TCRdb's table, derived via immunoSEQ multiplex PCR, lists solely in-frame clones and lacks some. This sample yields 600,000 to 800,000 clones, of which roughly 72% are seen a single time; under 2% belongs to the top ten. Sample: memory CD4+ T cells sorted from blood. Subset defined: CD45RA-negative fraction. These receptors were taken from a woman under 40 in good health.

The chain couples TRBV30 to TRBJ1-5; 9 nucleotides align to TRBD1. The V segment lost 2 bases and the J segment 5 bases; nucleotides outside the gene matches: 7. Per germline, CDR1 GTSNPN and CDR2 SVGIG (reference sequence). The CDR3 has 15 amino acids. In DNA, the CDR3 is TGTGCCTGGAGTTTCCGGGACAGGGTGGATCAGCCCCAGCATTTT. It specifies CAWSFRDRVDQPQHF.

The chain is built from TRBV15 and TRBJ1-3, with 8 bases matching TRBD1. Germline V lookup: CDR1 LNHNV, CDR2 YYDKDF (reference sequence). The V and J ends lost 5 bases and 5 bases, in that order; junction bases with no gene match: 5. CDR3 length: 14 amino acids. CDR3 DNA: TGTGCCACCAGCTTAAGGACAGGGAGAAACACCATATATTTT. Amino acid sequence: CATSLRTGRNTIYF.

This clone came up once. The chain joins TRBV5-6 to TRBJ2-7, with 10 bases identical to TRBD1. V was pared by 4 bases and J by 11 bases, with 9 bases of the junction left unmatched. Looked up from germline, CDR1 is SGHDT and CDR2 is YYEEEE. This CDR3 contains 13 residues. The DNA of the CDR3 is TGTGCCAGCAGCCGGGACAGGGGCCCTAGGGAGTACTTC. Protein product: CASSRDRGPREYF.

The rearrangement joins TRBV6-5 to TRBJ1-5; D call uncertain. The length of the CDR3 is 14 residues. The V end was cut by 6 bases, the J end by 0 bases, with 9 bases between. Germline lookup yields CDR1 MNHEY and CDR2 SVGAGI. The CDR3 region is CASSDIYSNQPQHF. In DNA, the CDR3 is TGTGCCAGCAGCGACATTTATAGCAATCAGCCCCAGCATTTT.

This clone was seen just once. The rearrangement links TRBV28 to TRBJ1-1; D uncertain. The germline CDR1 and CDR2 sequences are MDHEN and SYDVKM. The V end was cut by 11 bases, the J end by 6 bases, with 19 bases between. CDR3 length: 13 residues. CDR3: CALRFSYGSEAFF. The CDR3 DNA sequence: TGTGCCCTAAGGTTTTCATACGGGTCTGAAGCTTTCTTT.

This sequence joins TRBV27 and TRBJ1-2, with TRBD1 matching 8 bases. With 5 bases clipped from V and 4 bases from J, the junction kept 12 bases outside the gene matches. Looked up from germline, CDR1 is MNHEY and CDR2 is SMNVEV (reference sequence). The length of the CDR3 is 16 residues. This CDR3 is CASSPAGQGRIYGYTF. The CDR3 DNA reads as TGTGCCAGCAGTCCCGCCGGACAGGGTCGCATCTATGGCTACACCTTC.